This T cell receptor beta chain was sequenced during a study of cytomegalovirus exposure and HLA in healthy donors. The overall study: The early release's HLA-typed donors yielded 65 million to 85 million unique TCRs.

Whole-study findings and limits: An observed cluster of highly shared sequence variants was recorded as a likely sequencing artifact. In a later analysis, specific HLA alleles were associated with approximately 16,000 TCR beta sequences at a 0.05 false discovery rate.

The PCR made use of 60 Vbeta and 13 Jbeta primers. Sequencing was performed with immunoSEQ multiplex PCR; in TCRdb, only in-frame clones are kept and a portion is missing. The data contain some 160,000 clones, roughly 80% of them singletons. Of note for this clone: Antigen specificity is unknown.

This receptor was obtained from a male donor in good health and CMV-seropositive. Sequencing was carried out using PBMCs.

The CDR3 loop is CASTRSQGSYEQYF. The CDR3 DNA is TGTGCCAGCACCCGAAGTCAGGGCTCCTACGAGCAGTACTTC. This chain joins TRBV6-5 and TRBJ2-7, with D maybe TRBD1 (5 bases). Trimming cost V 7 bases and J 0 bases, with 13 bases left between them. This CDR3 has 14 amino acids. The germline CDR1 and CDR2 sequences are MNHEY and SVGAGI.